The clone carrying this T cell receptor beta chain was seen ten or more times. Its antigen is as yet unknown. TCR beta CDR3 regions were amplified from RNA. A first-round RT-PCR of the TCR CDR3 used the HTBI primer set. One entry per CDR3 protein results from TCRdb running MiXCR on the multiplex PCR reads. The table lists approximately 510,000 distinct CDR3 sequences, less than 25% of them singletons, with around a quarter in the top ten. The sample originates from a study of T cells in Graves' hyperthyroidism and ophthalmopathy. Study-wide findings and caveats: Through a model of 13 V-J features, ophthalmopathy was separated from stable hyperthyroidism.

Sequencing input: blood. This TCR was recovered from a young man with Graves' hyperthyroidism.

The CDR3 DNA reads TGCGCCAGCAGCATCGGACTAGCGGGGGACTACACCGGGGAGCTGTTTTTT. It yields the protein CASSIGLAGDYTGELFF. The V gene is TRBV5-1, the J gene TRBJ2-2, with 13 bases that match TRBD2. CDR1 and CDR2 (germline): SGHRS, YFSETQ. V trimming: 4 bases; J trimming: 3 bases; junction bases outside the gene matches: 6. The CDR3 sequence is 17 residues long.